The clone carrying this T cell receptor (beta chain) was recorded only once. Its specificity is not known. The sample originates from a study of persistence of HIV-infected CD4 T cells. Across the whole study: The sample holds CD4+ T cells responsive to CMV or HIV-1 Gag.

This was the immunoSEQ version 4 assay in survey mode. The method was immunoSEQ multiplex PCR; TCRdb's version includes in-frame clones alone and lacks a portion of them. This table holds approximately 27,000 clones, roughly three quarters found once. This CDR3 has 15 amino acids. The V gene's germline CDR1 is SEHNR and CDR2 FQNEAQ (reference sequence). Between the trimmed V and J ends, which lost 1 base and 0 bases, there was a span of 9 bases. Lysates of CMV-infected fibroblasts at 9 to 10 ug/mL stimulated these cells. CD40L-negative CD69-negative CD45RO-high memory CD4+ T cells were sorted as populations depleted of antigen-responding cells. General observations from the study: Antigen-responding cells were enriched for degenerate expanded CDR3beta sequences. TCRbeta richness was lower in CMV- and Gag-responding cells than in anti-CD3/anti-CD28-responding cells.

This sample comprised CD4+ T cells sorted from PBMCs after roughly 18-hour stimulation, obtained from a patient who received antiretroviral therapy. The rearrangement links TRBV7-9 to TRBJ1-2; no clear D gene. The sequence was collected from an adult woman with HIV who was CMV-seropositive. The CDR3 sequence is CASSLDGGPNYGYTF. The CDR3 DNA follows: TGTGCCAGCAGCTTAGACGGAGGGCCTAACTATGGCTACACCTTC.